The 7 T cell receptor beta chains reported below all come from one sample, sequenced in a study of T cells in women clearing cervical HPV infection. Data came from immunoSEQ multiplex PCR; TCRdb stores just in-frame clones and leaves some out. Its listing shows roughly 34,000 clones. Sequenced material: blood buffy coat. The receptor set was obtained from a woman aged 18 to 75 with a cervical HPV16 infection that either progressed to CIN3+ or cleared (not recorded which).

As concerns this clone: The missing CDR3 end, 3 residues past where the read stops, is filled in from the germline J gene. V usage is TRBV20-1 and J usage is TRBJ2-7; no reliable D call. With 2 bases removed from V and 0 bases from J, the gap between germline ends came to 8 bases. The CDR3 is made up of 13 amino acids. Germline CDR1 and CDR2: DFQATT and SNEGSKA (reference sequence). Partial CDR3 DNA: TGCAGTGCTAGACGAAGGTCCTCCTACGAG. It translates to CSARRRSSYE. From start to end, the CDR3 is CSARRRSSYEQYF.

Remarks on this clone: The CDR3 end falls 3 residues outside the read, so it is completed with the germline J gene. The chain has TRBV20-1 and TRBJ2-3; tentatively, D is TRBD2 (7 bases). The ends were cut back, 7 bases at V and 5 bases at J, with 13 bases in the middle. CDR1 and CDR2 from the germline V gene are DFQATT and SNEGSKA (reference sequence). The CDR3 runs to 12 residues. The sequenced part of the CDR3 DNA is TGCAGTGTCGGGGGCGGGGGAGATACG. This gives the protein CSVGGGGDT. The whole CDR3 sequence is CSVGGGGDTQYF.

The sequenced part of the CDR3 DNA is TGTGCCAGCAGCTTATCAGGCCCCGGGGAG. Translating it yields CASSLSGPGE. The complete CDR3 protein is CASSLSGPGELFF. The rearrangement links TRBV7-3 to TRBJ2-2; unclear D gene. The CDR3 end falls 3 residues outside the read, so it is completed with the germline J gene. The CDR3 is 13 amino acids. Germline V CDR1 and CDR2: SGHTA, FQGTGA. V shed 2 bases and J shed 6 bases, with 7 bases lying between them.

As regards this clone: Read coverage stops 3 residues before the CDR3 terminus; the germline J gene supplies the remainder. The chain employs TRBV12-3 or TRBV12-4 and TRBJ1-1, with TRBD1 as a possible D gene (6 bases). This CDR3 has 15 residues. V gave up 3 bases and J gave up 3 bases, with 14 bases separating them. The CDR3 region is CASSFGGGGHTEAFF. The DNA read from the CDR3 is TGTGCCAGCAGTTTTGGGGGCGGGGGGCACACTGAA.

Concerning this clone itself: The CDR3 is cut off 3 residues early in the read; its end comes from the germline J gene. The chain uses TRBV19 and TRBJ1-2; TRBD1 matches 10 bases. Germline V gene data show CDR1 as LNHDA and CDR2 as SQIVND (reference sequence). The CDR3 sequence is 15 residues long. The J segment lost 5 bases and the V segment lost 5 bases, leaving 8 bases of the junction unmatched. CDR3 DNA, as far as it was read: TGTGCCAGTAGTTACCTAGGACAGGGGGTTTATGGC. Amino acid sequence: CASSYLGQGVYG. The full CDR3 is CASSYLGQGVYGYTF.

Note on this clone: The CDR3 goes on 3 residues after the read ends, and that part is filled in from the germline J gene. The rearrangement uses TRBV5-6 and TRBJ2-2; tentatively, D is TRBD2 (6 bases). The germline V and J ends were trimmed by 2 bases and 9 bases, with 17 bases remaining between them. CDR3 length: 15 amino acids. Germline CDR1 and CDR2: SGHDT and YYEEEE. The DNA read from the CDR3 is TGTGCCAGCAGCTTAGGAGGGGCAACTTGGTGGGAG. Translated: CASSLGGATWWE. The entire CDR3 reads CASSLGGATWWELFF. The variable domain in full, completed from reference TRBV5-6 and TRBJ2-2, reads DAGVTQSPTHLIKTRGQQVTLRCSPKSGHDTVSWYQQALGQGPQFIFQYYEEEERQRGNFPDRFSGHQFPNYSSELNVNALLLGDSALYLCASSLGGATWWELFFGEGSRLTVL.

Note on this clone: The missing CDR3 end, 3 residues past where the read stops, is filled in from the germline J gene. At the DNA level, this CDR3 is encoded by other sequences in the same sample as well. The J gene is TRBJ1-3, the V gene TRBV19; maybe TRBD1 (5 bases). The CDR3 is 14 amino acids. The V gene lost 3 bases and the J gene lost 4 bases, with 10 bases spanning the gap. CDR1 LNHDA and CDR2 SQIVND come from the germline V gene (reference sequence). CDR3 loop: CASSIDSLGNTIYF. The CDR3 bases that were read are TGTGCCAGTAGTATTGACAGTCTGGGAAACACC.